These 17 T cell receptor beta chains came from one sample sequenced in a study of cytomegalovirus exposure and HLA in healthy donors. With 60 Vbeta and 13 Jbeta primers, the PCR was carried out. Assay used: immunoSEQ multiplex PCR; TCRdb lists only in-frame clones, some missing. The sample shows 100,000 to 150,000 clones, 75% to 90% of them seen only once. Source material: PBMCs. These receptors all stem from a man aged 40-49 years in good health and CMV-seronegative.

The chain employs TRBV2 and TRBJ2-1; 8 nucleotides agree with TRBD1. CDR1 and CDR2 (germline): SNHLY, FYNNEI. This CDR3 contains 15 residues. Trimming took 7 bases from V and 7 from J; bases not matched to a gene: 12. CDR3 DNA: TGTGCCAGCACCATAACAGGGGGGACTTGGAATGAGCAGTTCTTC. This translates into CASTITGGTWNEQFF.

The rearrangement joins TRBV5-8 to TRBJ2-7, with unresolved D. CDR1 is SGHTS and CDR2 is YDEGEE in the germline V gene. V gave up 2 bases and J gave up 0 bases, with 9 bases separating them. This CDR3 spans 14 amino acids. The CDR3, as DNA: TGTGCCAGCAGCTTCTACGGTGACTCCTACGAGCAGTACTTC. As protein: CASSFYGDSYEQYF.

V is TRBV6-1 and J is TRBJ1-1, with D perhaps TRBD1 (5 bases). The CDR3 extends over 14 amino acids. Germline lookup yields CDR1 MNHNS and CDR2 SASEGT. V lost 3 bases to trimming and J lost 1 base, with 9 bases between them. The DNA for the CDR3 is TGTGCCAGCAGTGAGCGGGGCCAGAACACTGAAGCTTTCTTT. Amino acids: CASSERGQNTEAFF.

This chain uses TRBV30 with TRBJ2-7, with 7 bases identical to TRBD1. The CDR3 covers 12 residues. CDR1 and CDR2 from the germline V gene are GTSNPN and SVGIG (reference sequence). Germline trimming cut 5 bases from V and 1 base from J; bases unmatched to any gene: 2. The CDR3 nucleotides are TGTGCCTGGGGGGGACAGTCCTACGAGCAGTACTTC. Translating it yields CAWGGQSYEQYF.

The chain combines TRBV7-2 with TRBJ2-2; D is undetermined. The CDR3 is 15 amino acids. Trimming shortened V by 2 bases and J by 5 bases, and 12 bases separated the two germline ends. Germline loops: CDR1 SGHTA, CDR2 FQGNSA. DNA of the CDR3: TGTGCCAGCAGCTTATTTTCTTCCTCGACCGGGGAGCTGTTTTTT. Its protein product is CASSLFSSSTGELFF.

The V and J genes are TRBV28 and TRBJ1-3; D remains ambiguous. This CDR3 has 16 residues. CDR1 is MDHEN, CDR2 SYDVKM, per germline. The V and J ends lost 5 bases and 0 bases respectively, with 14 bases between them. CDR3: CASSLPPSSSGNTIYF. The CDR3, as DNA: TGTGCCAGCAGTCTCCCGCCCTCGAGCTCTGGAAACACCATATATTTT.

On this clone: Germline and junction disagree at one end, which may indicate a read error. The rearrangement joins TRBV5-8 to TRBJ2-7; 7 nucleotides match TRBD1. Germline CDR1 reads SGHTS; CDR2 reads YDEGEE. The CDR3 spans 15 residues. The CDR3 sequence: CASSLGPGQSNSKIF. The CDR3 coding sequence is TGTGCCAGCAGCTTGGGTCCGGGACAGAGTAACTCAAAGATCTTC.

This clone was observed a handful of times. The V call is TRBV6-1, the J call TRBJ1-3; TRBD1 agrees at 7 bases. V dropped 8 bases and J dropped 4; count of bases not matched to a gene: 8. Germline V lookup: CDR1 MNHNS, CDR2 SASEGT. CDR3 length: 14 residues. CDR3 sequence: CASLPRRGGNTIYF. The CDR3 DNA reads as TGTGCCAGCCTTCCCCGCAGGGGGGGAAACACCATATATTTT.

V gene TRBV2 combines with J gene TRBJ2-2; tentative D call: TRBD2 (5 bases). V lost 7 bases and J lost 1, with 10 bases in between. The CDR3 runs to 14 residues. The germline CDR1 and CDR2 sequences are SNHLY and FYNNEI. CDR3 sequence (DNA): TGTGCCAGCATAACTAGATTGAACACCGGGGAGCTGTTTTTT. Encoded protein: CASITRLNTGELFF.

The V gene is TRBV2, the J gene TRBJ1-4; TRBD1 might be the D (6 bases). Germline-derived CDR1 and CDR2 are SNHLY and FYNNEI. CDR3 length: 14 amino acids. Trimming shortened V by 6 bases and J by 0 bases, and 8 bases separated the two germline ends. This CDR3 is CASRRTATNEKLFF. Here the CDR3 DNA reads TGTGCCAGCAGGAGGACAGCAACTAATGAAAAACTGTTTTTT. The full variable domain, in which reference TRBV2 and TRBJ1-4 provide the parts outside the CDR3, is EPEVTQTPSHQVTQMGQEVILRCVPISNHLYFYWYRQILGQKVEFLVSFYNNEISEKSEIFDDQFSVERPDGSNFTLKIRSTKLEDSAMYFCASRRTATNEKLFFGSGTQLSVL.

CDR3 sequence (DNA): TGTGCCAGCAGTCCTGACAGTTACAATGAGCAGTTCTTC. Its translation: CASSPDSYNEQFF. This chain joins TRBV27 and TRBJ2-1; D is possibly TRBD1 (5 bases). The ends were cut back, 5 bases at V and 4 bases at J, with 9 bases in the middle. The CDR3 contains 13 residues. The germline V gene encodes CDR1 MNHEY and CDR2 SMNVEV (reference sequence).

The V call is TRBV30, the J call TRBJ2-1; weak D call: TRBD2 (6 bases). CDR3 length: 13 amino acids. V dropped 2 bases and J dropped 5 bases, with 10 bases sitting between them. Germline V gives CDR1 GTSNPN, CDR2 SVGIG (reference sequence). The CDR3 DNA sequence: TGTGCCTGGAGTTCGGGAGCGGACAATGAGCAGTTCTTC. Translated: CAWSSGADNEQFF.

The chain recombines TRBV19 with TRBJ1-1; D might be TRBD1 (5 bases). In germline, CDR1 is LNHDA, CDR2 SQIVND (reference sequence). The CDR3 is 16 residues long. Trimming took off 2 bases at V and 1 base at J, with 14 bases between the two ends. The CDR3 DNA reads TGTGCCAGTAGTATAACCCCCCCCAGGGCGAACACTGAAGCTTTCTTT. Protein: CASSITPPRANTEAFF.

This clone was observed once. V gene TRBV10-1 combines with J gene TRBJ1-5, with no clear D. V was trimmed by 0 bases and J by 0 bases, leaving 9 bases between them. Germline values: CDR1 WNHNN, CDR2 SYGVQD (reference sequence). The CDR3 contains 16 residues. This CDR3 is CASSESAEHSNQPQHF. CDR3 bases: TGCGCCAGCAGTGAGTCGGCGGAACATAGCAATCAGCCCCAGCATTTT.

The DNA of the CDR3 is TGTGCCAGCAGCTTTCAGGAAATGCATGAAAAACTGTTTTTT. It codes for CASSFQEMHEKLFF. This sequence joins TRBV5-6 and TRBJ1-4; D is uncertain. The CDR3 extends over 14 amino acids. In germline, CDR1 is SGHDT, CDR2 YYEEEE. Between the trimmed V and J ends, which lost 2 bases and 6 bases, there was a span of 11 bases. Full variable domain (outside the CDR3, taken from reference TRBV5-6 and TRBJ1-4): DAGVTQSPTHLIKTRGQQVTLRCSPKSGHDTVSWYQQALGQGPQFIFQYYEEEERQRGNFPDRFSGHQFPNYSSELNVNALLLGDSALYLCASSFQEMHEKLFFGSGTQLSVL.

This chain connects TRBV19 to TRBJ2-3; TRBD2 aligns across 13 bases. CDR3 length: 17 amino acids. Germline V gene lookup returns CDR1 LNHDA and CDR2 SQIVND (reference sequence). Germline trimming cut 5 bases from V and 4 bases from J; bases unmatched to any gene: 9. CDR3 region: CASSPQTSGGASDTQYF. In DNA form, the CDR3 reads TGTGCCAGTAGTCCGCAAACTAGCGGGGGGGCTTCAGATACGCAGTATTTT.

CDR3 nucleotides: TGCGCCAGCAGCCCCCTGACAGGCTCTGGGGCCAACGTCCTGACTTTC. The encoded protein is CASSPLTGSGANVLTF. The chain recombines TRBV5-1 with TRBJ2-6; weak D call: TRBD1 (6 bases). Trimming stripped 4 bases from V and 0 bases from J, with 11 bases between. CDR1 SGHRS and CDR2 YFSETQ come from the germline V gene. This CDR3 region has 16 residues.